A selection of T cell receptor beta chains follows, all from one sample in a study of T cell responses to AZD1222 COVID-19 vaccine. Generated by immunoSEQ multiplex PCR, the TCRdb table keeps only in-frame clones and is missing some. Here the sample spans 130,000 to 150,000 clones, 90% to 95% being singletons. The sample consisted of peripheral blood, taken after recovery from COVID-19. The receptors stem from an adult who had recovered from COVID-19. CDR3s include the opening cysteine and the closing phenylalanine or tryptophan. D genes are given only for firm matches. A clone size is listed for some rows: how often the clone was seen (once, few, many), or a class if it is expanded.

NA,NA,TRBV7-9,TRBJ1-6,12,TGTGCCAGCAGTCTTTATAATTCACCCCTCCACTTT,CASSLYNSPLHF
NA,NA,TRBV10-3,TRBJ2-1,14,TGTGCCATCAGTGAAAGGACAACGGACAATGAGCAGTTCTTC,CAISERTTDNEQFF
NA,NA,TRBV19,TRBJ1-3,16,TGTGCCAGTAGTATCCGACAGGCCAACTCTGGAAACACCATATATTTT,CASSIRQANSGNTIYF
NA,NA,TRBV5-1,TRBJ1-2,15,TGCGCCAGCAGGTCGACGGAGGGATATCACTATGGCTACACCTTC,CASRSTEGYHYGYTF
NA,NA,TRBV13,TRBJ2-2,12,TGTGCCAGCAGCACCGGAACCGGGGAGCTGTTTTTT,CASSTGTGELFF
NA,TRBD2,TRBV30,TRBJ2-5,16,TGTGCCTGGAGTGTCCTTGGACTAGCGAACCAAGAGACCCAGTACTTC,CAWSVLGLANQETQYF
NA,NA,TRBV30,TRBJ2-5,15,TGTGCCTGGTGCTGGGGGCGAGGAGTCGGGGAGACCCAGTACTTC,CAWCWGRGVGETQYF
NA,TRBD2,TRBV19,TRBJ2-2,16,TGTGCCAGTAGTTTCGGACTAGCGGAGTTCACCGGGGAGCTGTTTTTT,CASSFGLAEFTGELFF
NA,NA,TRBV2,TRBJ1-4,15,TGTGCCAGCAGTGAAATTGACAGGTTTAATGAAAAACTGTTTTTT,CASSEIDRFNEKLFF
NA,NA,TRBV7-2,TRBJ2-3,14,TGTGCCAGCAGCTTAGGGGACACCACAGATACGCAGTATTTT,CASSLGDTTDTQYF
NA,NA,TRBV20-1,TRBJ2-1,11,TGCAGTGGTTGGGGATACAATGAGCAGTTCTTC,CSGWGYNEQFF
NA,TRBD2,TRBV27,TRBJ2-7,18,TGTGCCAGCAGTTTATCAGCCCCCCGACTAGCGGAGCCCTACGAGCAGTACTTC,CASSLSAPRLAEPYEQYF
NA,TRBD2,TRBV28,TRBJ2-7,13,TGTGCCAGAGGGACTATTAGGAGCTACGAGCAGTACTTC,CARGTIRSYEQYF
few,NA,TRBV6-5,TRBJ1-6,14,TGTGCCAGCAGTTACCAGGGGTCGAATTCACCCCTCCACTTT,CASSYQGSNSPLHF
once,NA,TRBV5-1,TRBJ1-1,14,TGCGCCAGCAGCTTGGGGGACGGGAACACTGAAGCTTTCTTT,CASSLGDGNTEAFF
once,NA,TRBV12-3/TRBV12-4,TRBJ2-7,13,TGTGCCAGCACAGGGGCCTATATGTACGAGCAGTACTTC,CASTGAYMYEQYF
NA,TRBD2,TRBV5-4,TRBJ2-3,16,TGTGCCAGCAGCACCCGGACTAGCGGGAGCACAGATACGCAGTATTTT,CASSTRTSGSTDTQYF
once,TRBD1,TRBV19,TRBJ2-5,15,TGTGCCAGTAGATACTCCGGGACAGGGGTAGAGACCCAGTACTTC,CASRYSGTGVETQYF
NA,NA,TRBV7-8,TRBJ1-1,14,TGTGCCAGCAGCGCCCTACCGGGGAACACTGAAGCTTTCTTT,CASSALPGNTEAFF
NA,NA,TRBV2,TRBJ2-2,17,TGTGCCAGCAGTGCAGCGGGACACCCAACGAACACCGGGGAGCTGTTTTTT,CASSAAGHPTNTGELFF
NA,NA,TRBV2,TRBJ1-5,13,TGTGCCAGCAGTGGACAGTTTAATCAGCCCCAGCATTTT,CASSGQFNQPQHF
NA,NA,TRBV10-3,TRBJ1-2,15,TGTGCCATCAGCGGGGACGTACCTCGAAACTATGGCTACACCTTC,CAISGDVPRNYGYTF
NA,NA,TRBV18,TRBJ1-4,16,TGTGCCAGCCACGTGGACAGACTATCAACTAATGAAAAACTGTTTTTT,CASHVDRLSTNEKLFF
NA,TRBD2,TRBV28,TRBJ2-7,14,TGTGCCAGCAGCCCCGGACTAGCGGGAATAGGGCAGTACTTC,CASSPGLAGIGQYF
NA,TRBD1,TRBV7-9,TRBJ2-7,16,TGTGCCAGCAGCTTTGGGACAGGGGTTAACCGGTACGAGCAGTACTTC,CASSFGTGVNRYEQYF
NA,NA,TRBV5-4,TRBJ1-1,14,TGTGCCAGCAGCTTGGCGGACAGGAACACTGAAGCTTTCTTT,CASSLADRNTEAFF
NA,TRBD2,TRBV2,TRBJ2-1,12,TGTGCCAGCAGTGGACTAGCTAATGAGCAGTTCTTC,CASSGLANEQFF
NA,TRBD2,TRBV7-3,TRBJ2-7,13,TGTGCCAGCAGCCCCAGCGGGATAGGCGAGCAGTACTTC,CASSPSGIGEQYF
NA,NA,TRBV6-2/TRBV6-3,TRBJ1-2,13,TGTGCCAGCAGTTTCGGCAGTAACTATGGCTACACCTTC,CASSFGSNYGYTF
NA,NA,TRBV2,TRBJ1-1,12,TGTGCCAGCAGAGGGGCCCCCGGGGAAGCTTTCTTT,CASRGAPGEAFF
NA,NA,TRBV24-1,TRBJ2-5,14,TGTGCCACCAGTGATCCCGGGACTTCAGAGACCCAGTACTTC,CATSDPGTSETQYF
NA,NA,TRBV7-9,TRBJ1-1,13,TGTGCCAGCAGCTTAGCTAGGGCAACTGAAGCTTTCTTT,CASSLARATEAFF
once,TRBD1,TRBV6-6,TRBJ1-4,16,TGTGCCAGCATCCCGGGACAGGGAAGCACTAATGAAAAACTGTTTTTT,CASIPGQGSTNEKLFF
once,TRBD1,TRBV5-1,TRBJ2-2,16,TGCGCCAGCAGGCCTCCGGGACAGGGGTTGTTAGGGGAGCTGTTTTTT,CASRPPGQGLLGELFF
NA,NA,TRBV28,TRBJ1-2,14,TGTGCCAGCAGTTTAGGTTTGGGGCACTATGGCTACACCTTC,CASSLGLGHYGYTF
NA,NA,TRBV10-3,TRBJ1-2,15,TGTGCCATCAGCGCCAAAGGACAGCCAAACTATGGCTACACCTTC,CAISAKGQPNYGYTF
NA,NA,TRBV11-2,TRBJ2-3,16,TGTGCCAGCAGCTTAGAATTCGGAGGAAGCACAGATACGCAGTATTTT,CASSLEFGGSTDTQYF